Sequencing of this T cell receptor beta chain was carried out in a study of control samples from healthy donors and cancer patients (dated by TCRdb to 2018 to 2020). Remarks on this clone: No antigen is known for it. No qualities accompany the bases; no much larger clone lies one base away.

The library was built by means of the immunoSEQ multiplex PCR assay. TCRdb limited this immuneACCESS table to in-frame rearrangements with V and J called. A share of clones is missing; checked studies link under half to unresolved V genes, and the rest is unexplained. The sample records about 63,000 clones, 70% to 90% of which are singletons. The biggest ten clones account for approximately 12% of the sample. CDR3 length: 16 amino acids, cysteine to phenylalanine. Of all the DNA, just the CDR3 is kept, 48 bases in frame from base 1. V loses 6 bases of germline sequence and J loses 2 bases, and the interval between the two ends is 16 bases. In the germline V gene (reference sequence), CDR1 corresponds to LNHDA and CDR2 to SQIVND.

This clonotype originated in a woman in her sixties or seventies with lung cancer. Recombination joined TRBV19 with TRBJ2-2; the D region possibly corresponds to TRBD1 (6 bases align). Sample: PBMCs. The sequenced DNA is TGTGCCAGTAGAGTATCCCAGGGGTTCAACACCGGGGAGCTGTTTTTT. Translated, it reads CASRVSQGFNTGELFF.